The entry that follows covers one TCR beta chain sequence. The target of this receptor is not known. No base-level quality is on record; no much larger clone is a single base apart. Buffy coats from around 37 blood donors, supplied by the Finnish Red Cross blood service, were used as healthy controls. All TCR-sequenced material derived from peripheral blood: patient blood samples and healthy donor buffy coats. Peripheral blood mononuclear cells were isolated by Ficoll-Hypaque gradient centrifugation. CD4+ cells were purified magnetically from the buffy coats of healthy controls. Genomic DNA was extracted using the Gentra Puregene Cell and Tissue kit, and a Qubit 2.0 fluorometer was used to quantify it. Counted from cysteine to phenylalanine, this CDR3 has 14 amino acids. The DNA shown is the 42-base CDR3, in frame from base 1. The germline V gene gives CDR1 as SGHTA and CDR2 as FQGNSA. V is cut back by 5 bases and J by 5 bases, with 7 bases in the junction unmatched.

The record originates from a study of STAT5B mutations in CD4+ large granular lymphocyte leukemia (dated 2022 in TCRdb). About the full investigation: Among the healthy controls, the CDR3 'QG' motif was associated with a particular HLA allele. The study compared the TCRbeta repertoires of patients with CD4+ T-cell large granular lymphocyte leukemia against the TCRbeta repertoires of healthy blood donors. Flow cytometry performed on FACSCanto II or FACSVerse showed that the purified fractions had more than 95% purity among lymphocytes. Broad study findings and their caveats: TRBV06-family usage was enriched among the top patient clones (8/27) compared with healthy controls (2/35). CD4-sorted patient repertoires appeared more clonal than healthy CD4+ repertoires, and this difference persisted after removing the putative leukemic clones. Data were not HLA-matched; higher clonality in CD4+ versus CD8+ T-LGLL could reflect the relatively small sample size. Main leukemic clonotypes were private to each patient, although less than 30% of the main leukemic clonotypes were found at low frequency in the non-leukemic repertoires of other patients.

The immunoSEQ assay at survey resolution was applied to genomic DNA for sequencing of TCRbeta rearrangements. Per the authors' processing: In the TCR sequencing data, the lowest productive clonotype frequency that could be detected was 2.59 x 10-5. Only productive TCRbeta rearrangements, defined as complete and in-frame sequences, were included in the analyses. Sample clonality was computed as Simpson clonality in the immunoSEQ Analyzer version 3.0. Clones were categorized by frequency as very rare, small, medium, large (1-20%) or hyperexpanded (>20%). Generation probabilities were estimated with OLGA 1.2.3, V-gene circos plots were made with VDJtools, specificities were searched in VDJdb, and CDR3 motifs were identified with GLIPH. Here the immuneACCESS table is served through TCRdb, limited to in-frame sequences with V and J called. Missing clones are a known gap in these copies; in checked studies unresolved V genes cover under half, and the rest lacks a known reason. Clonal size and the V and J genes are those of that table, whereas D and trimming came from the DNA. This sample is represented by roughly 48,000 clones; 60% to 75% of them were singletons. The ten top clones hold about 1.6% of the sample.

The source material was CD4+ T cells from blood buffy coats. The TCR sequence derives from a human donor in good health. The chain employs TRBV7-2 and TRBJ2-5, and TRBD2 aligns with 8 junction nucleotides. At the DNA level, the sequence is TGTGCCAGCAGCAGTTATAGCGGGGAGGAGACCCAGTACTTC. This encodes CASSSYSGEETQYF.